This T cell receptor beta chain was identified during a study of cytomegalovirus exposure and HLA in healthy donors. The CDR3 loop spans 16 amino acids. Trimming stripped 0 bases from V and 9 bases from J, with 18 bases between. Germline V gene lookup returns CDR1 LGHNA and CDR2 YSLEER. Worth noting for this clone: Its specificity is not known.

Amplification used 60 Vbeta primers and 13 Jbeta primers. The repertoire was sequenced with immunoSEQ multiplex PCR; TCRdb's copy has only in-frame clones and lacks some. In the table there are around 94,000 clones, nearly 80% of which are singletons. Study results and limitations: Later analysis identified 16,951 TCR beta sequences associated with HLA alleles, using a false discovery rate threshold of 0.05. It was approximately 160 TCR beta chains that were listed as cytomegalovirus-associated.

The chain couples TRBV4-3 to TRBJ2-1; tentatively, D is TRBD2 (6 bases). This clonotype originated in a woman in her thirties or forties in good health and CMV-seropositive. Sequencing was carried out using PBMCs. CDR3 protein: CASSQDLASVSGEQFF. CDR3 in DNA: TGCGCCAGCAGCCAAGATCTAGCTAGCGTATCGGGTGAGCAGTTCTTC.